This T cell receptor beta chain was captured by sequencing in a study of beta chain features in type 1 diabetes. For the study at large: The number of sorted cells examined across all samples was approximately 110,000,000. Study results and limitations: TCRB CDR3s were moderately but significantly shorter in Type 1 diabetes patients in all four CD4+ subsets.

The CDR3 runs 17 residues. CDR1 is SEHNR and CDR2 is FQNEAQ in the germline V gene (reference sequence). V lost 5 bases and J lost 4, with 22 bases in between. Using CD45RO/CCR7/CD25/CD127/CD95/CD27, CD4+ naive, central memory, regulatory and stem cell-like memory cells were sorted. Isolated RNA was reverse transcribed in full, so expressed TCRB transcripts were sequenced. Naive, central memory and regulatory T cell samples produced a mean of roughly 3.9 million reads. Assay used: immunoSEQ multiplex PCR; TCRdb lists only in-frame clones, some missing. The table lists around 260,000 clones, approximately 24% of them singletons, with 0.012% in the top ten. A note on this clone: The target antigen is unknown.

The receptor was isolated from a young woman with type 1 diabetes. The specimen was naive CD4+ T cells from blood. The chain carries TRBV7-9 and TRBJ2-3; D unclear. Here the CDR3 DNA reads TGTGCCAGCAGCCGCTCACCAAGCCCCGGGTGGGCAGATACGCAGTATTTT. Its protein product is CASSRSPSPGWADTQYF.